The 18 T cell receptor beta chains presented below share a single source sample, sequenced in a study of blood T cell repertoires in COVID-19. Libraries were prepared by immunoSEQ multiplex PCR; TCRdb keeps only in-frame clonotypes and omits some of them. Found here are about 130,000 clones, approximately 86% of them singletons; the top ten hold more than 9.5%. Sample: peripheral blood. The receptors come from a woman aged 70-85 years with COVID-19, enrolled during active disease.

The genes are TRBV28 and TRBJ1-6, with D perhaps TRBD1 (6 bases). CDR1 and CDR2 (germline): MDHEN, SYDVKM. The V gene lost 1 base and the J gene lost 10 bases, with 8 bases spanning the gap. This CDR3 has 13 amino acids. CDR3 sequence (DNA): TGTGCCAGCAGTTTATCAGGGGCCTCACCCCTCCACTTT. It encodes CASSLSGASPLHF.

DNA for the CDR3: TGTGCCAGCAAGACTTTTTTACCCGTGGGACAGTCGTACAATGAGCAGTTCTTC. Its protein product is CASKTFLPVGQSYNEQFF. V and J are TRBV2 and TRBJ2-1; 7 nucleotides match TRBD1. With 7 bases clipped from V and 4 bases from J, the junction kept 19 bases outside the gene matches. This CDR3 is built from 18 residues. From germline, CDR1 is SNHLY and CDR2 FYNNEI.

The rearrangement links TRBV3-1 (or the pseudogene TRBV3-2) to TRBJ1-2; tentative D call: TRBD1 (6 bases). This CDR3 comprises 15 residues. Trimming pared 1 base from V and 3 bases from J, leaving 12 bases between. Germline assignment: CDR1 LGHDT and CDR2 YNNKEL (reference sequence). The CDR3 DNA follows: TGTGCCAGCAGCCAAGCACCAGGGGCGGACTATGGCTACACCTTC. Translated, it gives CASSQAPGADYGYTF.

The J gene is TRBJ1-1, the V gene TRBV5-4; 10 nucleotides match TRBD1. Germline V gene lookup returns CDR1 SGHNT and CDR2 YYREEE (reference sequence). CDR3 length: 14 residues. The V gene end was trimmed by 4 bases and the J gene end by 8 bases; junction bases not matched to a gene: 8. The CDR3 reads CASSATGGEVEAFF. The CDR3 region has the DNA TGTGCCAGCAGCGCGACAGGGGGCGAAGTGGAAGCTTTCTTT.

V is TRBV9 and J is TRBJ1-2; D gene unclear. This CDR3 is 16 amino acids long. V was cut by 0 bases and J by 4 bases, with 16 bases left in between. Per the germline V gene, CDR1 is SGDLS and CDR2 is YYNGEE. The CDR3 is CASSVGLGGKSYGYTF. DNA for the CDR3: TGTGCCAGCAGCGTAGGTCTTGGAGGAAAGTCCTATGGCTACACCTTC.

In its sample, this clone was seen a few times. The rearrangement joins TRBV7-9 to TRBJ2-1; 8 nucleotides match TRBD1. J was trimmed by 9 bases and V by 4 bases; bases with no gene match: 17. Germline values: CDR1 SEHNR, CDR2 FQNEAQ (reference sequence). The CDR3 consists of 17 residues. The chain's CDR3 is CASSSRGRDRQRVEQFF. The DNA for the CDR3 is TGTGCCAGCAGCTCGCGTGGGCGGGACAGGCAGAGGGTTGAGCAGTTCTTC.

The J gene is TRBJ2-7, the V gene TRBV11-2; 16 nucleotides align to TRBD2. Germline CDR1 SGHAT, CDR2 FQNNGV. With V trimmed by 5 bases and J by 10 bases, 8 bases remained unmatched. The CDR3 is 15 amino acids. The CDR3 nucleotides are TGTGCCAGCAGCATCCCGGGACTAGCGGGAGGGGGCCAGTACTTC. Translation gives CASSIPGLAGGGQYF. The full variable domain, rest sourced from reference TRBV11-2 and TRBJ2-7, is EAGVAQSPRYKIIEKRQSVAFWCNPISGHATLYWYQQILGQGPKLLIQFQNNGVVDDSQLPKDRFSAERLKGVDSTLKIQPAKLEDSAVYLCASSIPGLAGGGQYFGPGTRLTVT.

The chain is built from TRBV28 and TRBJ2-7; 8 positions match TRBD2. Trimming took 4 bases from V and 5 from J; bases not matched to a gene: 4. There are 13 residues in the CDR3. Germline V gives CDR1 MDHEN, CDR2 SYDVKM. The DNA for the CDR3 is TGTGCCAGCAGTTCGGGACTAGACCACGAGCAGTACTTC. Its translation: CASSSGLDHEQYF.

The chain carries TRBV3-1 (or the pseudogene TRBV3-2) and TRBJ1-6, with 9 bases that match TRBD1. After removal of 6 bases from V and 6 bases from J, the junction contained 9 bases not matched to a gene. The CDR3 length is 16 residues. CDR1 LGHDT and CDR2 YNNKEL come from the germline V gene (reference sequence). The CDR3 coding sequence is TGTGCCAGCAGGCTAGGCCGGGACAGGGCTAATTCACCCCTCCACTTT. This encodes CASRLGRDRANSPLHF.

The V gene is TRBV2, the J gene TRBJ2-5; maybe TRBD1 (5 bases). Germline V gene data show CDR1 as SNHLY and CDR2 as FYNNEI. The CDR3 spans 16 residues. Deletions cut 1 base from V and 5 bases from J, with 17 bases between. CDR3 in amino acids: CASSEELVGAGETQYF. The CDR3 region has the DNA TGTGCCAGCAGTGAAGAGTTGGTAGGGGCCGGGGAGACCCAGTACTTC.

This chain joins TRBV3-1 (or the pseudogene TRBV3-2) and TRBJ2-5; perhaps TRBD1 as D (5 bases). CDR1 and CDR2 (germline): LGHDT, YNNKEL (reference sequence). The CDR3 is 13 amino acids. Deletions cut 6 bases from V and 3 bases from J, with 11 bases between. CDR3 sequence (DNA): TGTGCCAGCAGACAACAAGGGGAAGAGACCCAGTACTTC. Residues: CASRQQGEETQYF.

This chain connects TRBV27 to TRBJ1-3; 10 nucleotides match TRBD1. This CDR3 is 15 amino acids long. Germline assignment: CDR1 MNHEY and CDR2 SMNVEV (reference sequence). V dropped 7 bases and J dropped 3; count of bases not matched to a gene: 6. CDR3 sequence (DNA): TGTGCCAGCACTCCGACAGGGGGCGGTGGAAACACCATATATTTT. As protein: CASTPTGGGGNTIYF.

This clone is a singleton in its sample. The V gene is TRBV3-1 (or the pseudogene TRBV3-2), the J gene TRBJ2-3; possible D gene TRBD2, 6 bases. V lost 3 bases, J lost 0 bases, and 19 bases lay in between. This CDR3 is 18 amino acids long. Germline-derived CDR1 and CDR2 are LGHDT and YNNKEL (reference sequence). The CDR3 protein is CASSHLLLADPSTDTQYF. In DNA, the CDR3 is TGTGCCAGCAGCCACCTTTTGTTAGCGGACCCTAGCACAGATACGCAGTATTTT.

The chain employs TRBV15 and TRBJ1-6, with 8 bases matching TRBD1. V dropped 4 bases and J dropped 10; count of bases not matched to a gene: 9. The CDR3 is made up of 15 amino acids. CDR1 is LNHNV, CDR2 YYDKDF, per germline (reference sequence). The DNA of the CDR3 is TGTGCCACCAGCACCTGGACAGGGAGCAAGTCACCCCTCCACTTT. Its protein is CATSTWTGSKSPLHF.

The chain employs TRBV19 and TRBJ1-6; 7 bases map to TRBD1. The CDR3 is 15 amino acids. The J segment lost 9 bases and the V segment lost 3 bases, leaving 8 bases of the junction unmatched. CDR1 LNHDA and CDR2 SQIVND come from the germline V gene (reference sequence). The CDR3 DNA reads TGTGCCAGTAGTATCAGGGGGACGGTTGGTTCACCCCTCCACTTT. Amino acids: CASSIRGTVGSPLHF.

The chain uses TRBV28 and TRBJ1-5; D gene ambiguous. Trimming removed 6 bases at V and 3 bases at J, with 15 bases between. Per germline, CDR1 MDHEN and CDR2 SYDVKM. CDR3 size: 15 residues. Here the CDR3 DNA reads TGTGCCAGCAGCGAAGGACTGGCCCACAATCAGCCCCAGCATTTT. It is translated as CASSEGLAHNQPQHF.

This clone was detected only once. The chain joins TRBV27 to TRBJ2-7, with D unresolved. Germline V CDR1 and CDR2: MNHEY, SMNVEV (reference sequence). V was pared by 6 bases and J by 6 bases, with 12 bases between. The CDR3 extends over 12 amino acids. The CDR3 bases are TGTGCCAGCAGACCGGCCTGGAGCGAGCAGTACTTC. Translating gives CASRPAWSEQYF.

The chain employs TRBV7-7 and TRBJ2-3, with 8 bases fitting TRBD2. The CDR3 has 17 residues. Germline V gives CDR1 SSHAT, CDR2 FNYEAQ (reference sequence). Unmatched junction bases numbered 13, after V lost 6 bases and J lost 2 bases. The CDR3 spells CASSAGGGPTLTDTQYF. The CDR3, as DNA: TGTGCCAGCAGTGCGGGCGGGGGGCCTACCCTCACAGATACGCAGTATTTT.